What follows are 13 T cell receptor beta chains derived from one specimen sequenced in a study of blood T cell repertoires in COVID-19. Sequenced by immunoSEQ multiplex PCR; TCRdb stores in-frame clones only, minus some. Among 250,000 or so clones, 84% were seen once, and the ten largest hold 1.5% to 1.9%. Material for sequencing was peripheral blood. All receptors derive from a woman aged 40-49 years who had recovered from COVID-19.

V usage is TRBV7-9 and J usage is TRBJ2-1; TRBD2 aligns across 9 bases. Trimming cost V 1 base and J 1 base; bases outside gene matches: 5. Germline V gene sequence: CDR1 SEHNR, CDR2 FQNEAQ (reference sequence). The CDR3 totals 17 residues. CDR3 in DNA: TGTGCCAGCAGCTTAGTTGGCGGGGGGGTATCCTACAATGAGCAGTTCTTC. The encoded protein is CASSLVGGGVSYNEQFF.

This clone was observed a handful of times. This chain links TRBV28 with TRBJ1-1, with D possibly TRBD1 on 5 matching bases. With 8 bases removed from V and 0 bases from J, the gap between germline ends came to 10 bases. Germline V gene data show CDR1 as MDHEN and CDR2 as SYDVKM. This CDR3 region has 13 residues. Here the CDR3 reads CASVSGMNTEAFF. The CDR3 DNA sequence: TGTGCCAGCGTTTCAGGGATGAACACTGAAGCTTTCTTT.

The chain couples TRBV3-1 (or the pseudogene TRBV3-2) to TRBJ1-6, with 7 bases matching TRBD1. Germline assignment: CDR1 LGHDT and CDR2 YNNKEL (reference sequence). Trimming cost V 4 bases and J 3 bases; bases outside gene matches: 12. The length of the CDR3 is 18 residues. In nucleotides, the CDR3 is TGTGCCAGCAGCCCAGAGGACAGGTCGGCATACTATAATTCACCCCTCCACTTT. This sequence encodes CASSPEDRSAYYNSPLHF.

This clone was counted once. Relative to the germline gene, one junction end is altered; a read error may explain this. The V call is TRBV24-1, the J call TRBJ1-6; a possible D gene is TRBD1 (5 bases). The CDR3 spans 9 residues. Per germline, CDR1 KGHDR and CDR2 SFDVKD. The CDR3: CATGAADLF. CDR3 nucleotide sequence: TGTGCCACCGGGGCTGCGGACCTCTTT.

J is TRBJ1-2 and V is TRBV9, with 9 bases fitting TRBD1. The CDR3 totals 13 residues. CDR1 is SGDLS and CDR2 is YYNGEE in the germline V gene. Losses at the gene ends were 3 bases for V and 3 bases for J; bases not matched to a gene: 0. The CDR3 bases are TGTGCCAGCAGCGGACAGGGGGACTATGGCTACACCTTC. It specifies CASSGQGDYGYTF. Filled out from reference TRBV9 and TRBJ1-2, the complete variable domain reads DSGVTQTPKHLITATGQRVTLRCSPRSGDLSVYWYQQSLDQGLQFLIQYYNGEERAKGNILERFSAQQFPDLHSELNLSSLELGDSALYFCASSGQGDYGYTFGSGTRLTVV.

DNA for the CDR3: TGTGCCAGCAGTGAAGCGCAGGTTCCCTATGGCTACACCTTC. As protein: CASSEAQVPYGYTF. The chain combines TRBV6-1 with TRBJ1-2; D ambiguous. The CDR3 sequence is 14 residues long. CDR1 and CDR2 from the germline V gene are MNHNS and SASEGT. V lost 0 bases and J lost 4, with 9 bases in between.

This rearrangement joins TRBV6-6 to TRBJ2-1; D unresolved. V shed 5 bases and J shed 11 bases, with 16 bases lying between them. Germline CDR1 MNHNY, CDR2 SVGAGI (reference sequence). This CDR3 contains 13 residues. CDR3 residues: CASSRPGGPQQFF. The CDR3 DNA sequence: TGTGCCAGCAGTAGGCCCGGTGGGCCCCAGCAGTTCTTC.

The chain recombines TRBV6-5 with TRBJ1-1, with D tentatively TRBD1 (5 bases). Germline V gene lookup returns CDR1 MNHEY and CDR2 SVGAGI. The length of the CDR3 is 14 residues. Trimming took off 6 bases at V and 0 bases at J, with 11 bases between the two ends. CDR3 loop: CASSLRGLNTEAFF. CDR3 DNA: TGTGCCAGCAGCCTTCGGGGGTTGAACACTGAAGCTTTCTTT.

V and J are TRBV5-1 and TRBJ2-6; D ambiguous. Looked up from germline, CDR1 is SGHRS and CDR2 is YFSETQ. The CDR3 is made up of 14 amino acids. V lost 5 bases and J 0 bases, leaving 6 bases between the germline ends. This CDR3 reads CASRGISGANVLTF. The CDR3 coding sequence is TGCGCCAGCAGGGGCATCTCTGGGGCCAACGTCCTGACTTTC.

The chain carries TRBV4-1 and TRBJ1-6; D gene uncertain. Germline lookup yields CDR1 MGHRA and CDR2 YSYEKL. This CDR3 is built from 16 residues. V was pared by 0 bases and J by 6 bases, with 12 bases between. CDR3 in DNA: TGCGCCAGCAGCCAAGATCAGGCAGCTCGTAATTCACCCCTCCACTTT. As protein: CASSQDQAARNSPLHF.

Concerning this clone: This sample also contains other DNA sequences that code for the same CDR3. The rearrangement joins TRBV9 to TRBJ1-3, with a tentative D call TRBD1 (5 bases). The CDR3 extends over 14 amino acids. Germline CDR1 SGDLS, CDR2 YYNGEE. V was clipped by 3 bases and J by 0 bases, with 7 bases between them. The CDR3 spells CASSATGSGNTIYF. CDR3 bases: TGTGCCAGCAGCGCAACAGGCTCTGGAAACACCATATATTTT. Full variable domain (missing parts from reference TRBV9 and TRBJ1-3): DSGVTQTPKHLITATGQRVTLRCSPRSGDLSVYWYQQSLDQGLQFLIQYYNGEERAKGNILERFSAQQFPDLHSELNLSSLELGDSALYFCASSATGSGNTIYFGEGSWLTVV.

This rearrangement joins TRBV2 to TRBJ1-3; a weak D match, TRBD1 (6 bases). The CDR3 length is 15 residues. Trimming removed 6 bases from V and 0 bases from J, with 12 bases in between. Germline assignment: CDR1 SNHLY and CDR2 FYNNEI. The CDR3 DNA sequence: TGTGCCAGCAGGGGCAGGGGAACCTCTGGAAACACCATATATTTT. Its protein product is CASRGRGTSGNTIYF. Drawing the rest from reference TRBV2 and TRBJ1-3, the complete variable domain is EPEVTQTPSHQVTQMGQEVILRCVPISNHLYFYWYRQILGQKVEFLVSFYNNEISEKSEIFDDQFSVERPDGSNFTLKIRSTKLEDSAMYFCASRGRGTSGNTIYFGEGSWLTVV.

The CDR3 DNA sequence: TGTGCCAGTAGTATTCAACTCCTCCGGGTACTCAATGAGCAGTTCTTC. Protein product: CASSIQLLRVLNEQFF. The rearrangement joins TRBV19 to TRBJ2-1; D gene ambiguous. The ends were cut back, 3 bases at V and 6 bases at J, with 18 bases in the middle. The CDR3 extends over 16 amino acids. CDR1 is LNHDA, CDR2 SQIVND, per germline (reference sequence).